These 10 T cell receptor beta chains came from one sample sequenced in a study of CD8 T cells in ankylosing spondylitis. TCRdb used MiXCR to reprocess the 5' RACE reads, holding one entry per CDR3 protein. The table has some 300,000 distinct CDR3 sequences, less than 25% seen once; the top ten hold 3.5% to 4.5%. Sample: blood, either unsorted or a sorted T cell fraction (not recorded which). Source of these receptors: a female donor with ankylosing spondylitis or in good health (not recorded which).

V and J are TRBV6-1 and TRBJ1-2; D not certain. Germline V gene sequence: CDR1 MNHNS, CDR2 SASEGT. CDR3 length: 14 residues. Trimming pared 6 bases from V and 6 bases from J, leaving 17 bases between. CDR3 sequence reads: CASSPVTRQDGYTF. CDR3 in DNA: TGTGCCAGCAGCCCCGTCACACGGCAGGATGGCTACACCTTC.

This clonotype was counted a few times. The gene calls are TRBV10-3 and TRBJ2-5; a possible D gene is TRBD1 (6 bases). The germline gives CDR1 ENHRY, CDR2 SYGVKD. This CDR3 has 14 residues. V was pared by 8 bases and J by 2 bases, with 15 bases between. The DNA for the CDR3 is TGTGCCATCGGGGACAAGGCGGTTCAAGAGACCCAGTACTTC. Protein: CAIGDKAVQETQYF.

This sequence joins TRBV12-3 or TRBV12-4 and TRBJ2-3; 13 bases are a match to TRBD2. Unmatched junction bases numbered 9, after V lost 6 bases and J lost 3 bases. The CDR3 totals 17 residues. The CDR3, as DNA: TGTGCCAGCAGCCCACTAGCGGGAGGGCCCCGGACAGATACGCAGTATTTT. It encodes CASSPLAGGPRTDTQYF.

The chain joins TRBV10-3 to TRBJ1-3; a possible D gene is TRBD1 (6 bases). Trimming pared 4 bases from V and 0 bases from J, leaving 7 bases between. Germline V CDR1 and CDR2: ENHRY, SYGVKD. The CDR3 extends over 14 amino acids. CDR3: CAISGTASGNTIYF. CDR3 nucleotide sequence: TGTGCCATCAGTGGGACAGCCTCTGGAAACACCATATATTTT.

This clonotype was found many times. The chain employs TRBV5-1 and TRBJ2-3; D unresolved. CDR1 and CDR2 (germline): SGHRS, YFSETQ. The CDR3 runs to 14 residues. Trimming pared 4 bases from V and 2 bases from J, leaving 11 bases between. CDR3: CASSTWDSTDTQYF. CDR3 bases: TGCGCCAGCAGCACCTGGGATTCCACAGATACGCAGTATTTT.

This clonotype turned up a few times. J is TRBJ2-7 and V is TRBV12-3 or TRBV12-4; 11 bases are a match to TRBD1. The CDR3 totals 16 residues. V shed 6 bases, J shed 6 bases, and the junction held 13 bases outside the gene matches. CDR3 in amino acids: CASRGGQGDLLGEQYF. CDR3 DNA sequence: TGTGCCAGCAGGGGGGGACAGGGGGATCTCCTAGGCGAGCAGTACTTC.

The chain employs TRBV9 and TRBJ2-2, with TRBD2 matching 11 bases. Trimming took 3 bases from V and 5 from J; bases not matched to a gene: 6. Looked up from germline, CDR1 is SGDLS and CDR2 is YYNGEE. The CDR3 runs 16 residues. As DNA, the CDR3 is TGTGCCAGCAGCGGACTAACTAGCGGGAGAACCGGGGAGCTGTTTTTT. Residues: CASSGLTSGRTGELFF.

The table lists this clonotype with a few counts. Its ends do not fully match the called genes, so a read error is possible. The chain recombines TRBV7-7 with TRBJ2-6; D is unclear. This CDR3 comprises 14 residues. Per germline, CDR1 SSHAT and CDR2 FNYEAQ (reference sequence). CDR3 loop: CASSPRTGANVLTF. The CDR3 bases are TGTGCTAGCAGCCCCAGAACTGGGGCCAACGTCCTGACTTTC.

The chain joins TRBV18 to TRBJ2-7; a weak D match, TRBD2 (6 bases). With 3 bases removed from V and 6 bases from J, the gap between germline ends came to 9 bases. This CDR3 is built from 12 residues. Germline V gene lookup returns CDR1 KGHSH and CDR2 LQKENI. CDR3 in DNA: TGTGCCAGCTCACCTGGCGGGGTCGAGCAGTACTTC. Protein: CASSPGGVEQYF.

This clonotype was observed at least ten times. The V gene is TRBV5-1, the J gene TRBJ1-1, with 7 positions matching TRBD1. With V trimmed by 0 bases and J by 5 bases, 4 bases remained unmatched. CDR3 length: 14 amino acids. The germline CDR1 and CDR2 sequences are SGHRS and YFSETQ. CDR3 nucleotide sequence: TGCGCCAGCAGCTTGGAGGGGGCGAGGACTGAAGCTTTCTTT. It translates to CASSLEGARTEAFF.